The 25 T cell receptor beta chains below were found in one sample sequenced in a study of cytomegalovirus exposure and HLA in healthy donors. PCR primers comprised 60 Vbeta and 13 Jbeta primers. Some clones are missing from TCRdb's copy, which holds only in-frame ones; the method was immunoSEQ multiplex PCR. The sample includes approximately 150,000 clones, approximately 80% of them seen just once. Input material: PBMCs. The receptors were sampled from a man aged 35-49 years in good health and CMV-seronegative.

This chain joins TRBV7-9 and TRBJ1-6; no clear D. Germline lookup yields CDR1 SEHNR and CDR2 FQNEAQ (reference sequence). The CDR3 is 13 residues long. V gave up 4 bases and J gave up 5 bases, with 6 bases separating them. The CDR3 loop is CASSSINNSPLHF. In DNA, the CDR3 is TGTGCCAGCAGCTCTATTAATAATTCACCCCTCCACTTT.

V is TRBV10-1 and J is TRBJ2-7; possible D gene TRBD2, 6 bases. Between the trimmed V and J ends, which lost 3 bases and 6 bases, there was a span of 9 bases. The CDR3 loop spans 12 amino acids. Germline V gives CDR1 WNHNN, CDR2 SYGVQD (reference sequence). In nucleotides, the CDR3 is TGCGCCAGCAGTGACCGGAGGGGCGAGCAGTACTTC. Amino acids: CASSDRRGEQYF.

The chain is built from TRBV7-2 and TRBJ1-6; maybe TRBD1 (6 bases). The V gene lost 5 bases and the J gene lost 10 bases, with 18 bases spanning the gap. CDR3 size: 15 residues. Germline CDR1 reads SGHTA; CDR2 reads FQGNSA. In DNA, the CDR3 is TGTGCCAGCAGCGAGCCGGGGGGCGCAGGATCACCCCTCCACTTT. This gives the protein CASSEPGGAGSPLHF.

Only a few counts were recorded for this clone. The CDR3 sequence: CAILFRGGDGPYEQYF. CDR3 in DNA: TGTGCCATCCTATTTCGGGGGGGCGATGGCCCCTACGAGCAGTACTTC. The chain has TRBV2 and TRBJ2-7, with 8 bases that match TRBD2. The CDR3 spans 16 residues. Losses at the gene ends were 10 bases for V and 2 bases for J; bases not matched to a gene: 16. Per the germline V gene, CDR1 is SNHLY and CDR2 is FYNNEI. The full variable domain, rest sourced from reference TRBV2 and TRBJ2-7, is EPEVTQTPSHQVTQMGQEVILRCVPISNHLYFYWYRQILGQKVEFLVSFYNNEISEKSEIFDDQFSVERPDGSNFTLKIRSTKLEDSAMYFCAILFRGGDGPYEQYFGPGTRLTVT.

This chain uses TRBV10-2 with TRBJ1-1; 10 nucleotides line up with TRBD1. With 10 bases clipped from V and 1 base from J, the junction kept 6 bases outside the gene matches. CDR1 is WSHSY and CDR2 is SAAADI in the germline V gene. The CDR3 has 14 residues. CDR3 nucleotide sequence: TGCGCCACCATCGACAGGGGGCCGAACACTGAAGCTTTCTTT. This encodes CATIDRGPNTEAFF.

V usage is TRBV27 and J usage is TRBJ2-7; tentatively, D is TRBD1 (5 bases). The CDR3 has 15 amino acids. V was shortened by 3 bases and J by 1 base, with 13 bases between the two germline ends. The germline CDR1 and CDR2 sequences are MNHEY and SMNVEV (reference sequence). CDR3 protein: CASSFRQSASYEQYF. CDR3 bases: TGTGCCAGCAGTTTCCGACAGTCAGCATCCTACGAGCAGTACTTC.

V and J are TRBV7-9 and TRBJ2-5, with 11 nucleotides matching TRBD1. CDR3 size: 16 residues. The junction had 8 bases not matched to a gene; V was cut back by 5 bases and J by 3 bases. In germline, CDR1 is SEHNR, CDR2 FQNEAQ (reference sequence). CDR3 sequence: CASSHTPGQGEETQYF. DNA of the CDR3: TGTGCCAGCAGCCATACCCCGGGACAGGGGGAAGAGACCCAGTACTTC.

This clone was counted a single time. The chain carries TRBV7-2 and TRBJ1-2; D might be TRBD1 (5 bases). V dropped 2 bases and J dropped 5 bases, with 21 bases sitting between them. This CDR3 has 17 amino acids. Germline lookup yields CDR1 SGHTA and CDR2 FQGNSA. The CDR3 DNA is TGTGCCAGCAGCTTACTTATCACAGGTTCCCACGATTATGGCTACACCTTC. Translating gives CASSLLITGSHDYGYTF.

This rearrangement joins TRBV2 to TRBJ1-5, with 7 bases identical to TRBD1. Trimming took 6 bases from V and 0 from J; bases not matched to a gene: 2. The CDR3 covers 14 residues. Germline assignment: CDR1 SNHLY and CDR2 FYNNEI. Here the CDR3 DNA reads TGTGCCAGCAGGGGACAGTATAGCAATCAGCCCCAGCATTTT. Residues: CASRGQYSNQPQHF.

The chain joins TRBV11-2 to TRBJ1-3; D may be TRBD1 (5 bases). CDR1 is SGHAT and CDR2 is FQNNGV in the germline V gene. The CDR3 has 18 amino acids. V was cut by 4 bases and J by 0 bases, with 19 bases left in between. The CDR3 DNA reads TGTGCCAGCAGCTGGATGGACCGAACAGGTTACTCTGGAAACACCATATATTTT. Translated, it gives CASSWMDRTGYSGNTIYF.

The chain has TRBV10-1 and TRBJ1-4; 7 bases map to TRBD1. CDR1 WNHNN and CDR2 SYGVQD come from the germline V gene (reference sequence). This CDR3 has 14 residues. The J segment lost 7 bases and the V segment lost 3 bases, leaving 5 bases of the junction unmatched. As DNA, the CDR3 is TGCGCCAGCAGTGATGGGACAGCGGGTGAAAAACTGTTTTTT. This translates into CASSDGTAGEKLFF.

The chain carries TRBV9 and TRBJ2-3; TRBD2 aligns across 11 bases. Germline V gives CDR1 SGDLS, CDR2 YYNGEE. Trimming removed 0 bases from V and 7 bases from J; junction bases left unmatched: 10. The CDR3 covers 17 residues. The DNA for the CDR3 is TGTGCCAGCAGCGTAGACCCACTAGCGGGGGTGAGGAATACGCAGTATTTT. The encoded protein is CASSVDPLAGVRNTQYF.

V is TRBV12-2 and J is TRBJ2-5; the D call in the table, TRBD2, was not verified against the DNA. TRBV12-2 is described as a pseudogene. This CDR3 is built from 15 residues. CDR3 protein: CASRFRGGVRSAQYF. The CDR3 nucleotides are TGTGCAAGTCGCTTTAGGGGAGGGGTACGGTCGGCCCAGTACTTC.

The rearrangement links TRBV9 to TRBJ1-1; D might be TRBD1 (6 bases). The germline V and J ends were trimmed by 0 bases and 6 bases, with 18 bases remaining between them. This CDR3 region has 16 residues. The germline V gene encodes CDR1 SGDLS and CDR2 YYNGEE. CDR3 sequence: CASSVAVLGAEAEAFF. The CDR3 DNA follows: TGTGCCAGCAGCGTAGCAGTTTTGGGGGCGGAGGCTGAAGCTTTCTTT.

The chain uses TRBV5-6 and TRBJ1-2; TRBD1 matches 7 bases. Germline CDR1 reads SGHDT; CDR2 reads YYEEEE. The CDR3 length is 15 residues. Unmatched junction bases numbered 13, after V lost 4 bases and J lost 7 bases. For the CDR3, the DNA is TGTGCCAGCAGCCCCACGGGACAGATTCTCCGTGGCTACACCTTC. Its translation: CASSPTGQILRGYTF.

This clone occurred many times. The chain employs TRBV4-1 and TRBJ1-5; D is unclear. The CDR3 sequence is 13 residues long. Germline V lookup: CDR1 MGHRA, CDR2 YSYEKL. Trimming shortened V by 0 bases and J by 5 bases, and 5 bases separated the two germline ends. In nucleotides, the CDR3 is TGCGCCAGCAGCCAAGATTTAGATCAGCCCCAGCATTTT. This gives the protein CASSQDLDQPQHF.

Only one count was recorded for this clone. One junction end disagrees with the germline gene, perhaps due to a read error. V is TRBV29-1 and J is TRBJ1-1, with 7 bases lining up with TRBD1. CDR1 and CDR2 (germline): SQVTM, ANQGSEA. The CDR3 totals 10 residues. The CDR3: CSGGDRVALF. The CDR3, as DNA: TGCAGCGGGGGTGACAGGGTCGCTCTCTTT.

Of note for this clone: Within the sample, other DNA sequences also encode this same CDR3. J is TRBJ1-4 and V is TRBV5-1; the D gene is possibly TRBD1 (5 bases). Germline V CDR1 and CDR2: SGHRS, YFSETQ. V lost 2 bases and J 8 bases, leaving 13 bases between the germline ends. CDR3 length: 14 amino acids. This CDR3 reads CASSFGGNNEKLFF. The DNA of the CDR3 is TGCGCCAGCAGCTTCGGGGGGAATAACGAAAAACTGTTTTTT.

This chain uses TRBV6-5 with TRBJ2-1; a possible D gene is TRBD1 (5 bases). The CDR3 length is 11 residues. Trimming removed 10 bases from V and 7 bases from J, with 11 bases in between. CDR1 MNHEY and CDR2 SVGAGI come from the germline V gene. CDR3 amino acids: CATVRVNEQFF. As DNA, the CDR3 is TGTGCCACCGTCAGGGTGAATGAGCAGTTCTTC.

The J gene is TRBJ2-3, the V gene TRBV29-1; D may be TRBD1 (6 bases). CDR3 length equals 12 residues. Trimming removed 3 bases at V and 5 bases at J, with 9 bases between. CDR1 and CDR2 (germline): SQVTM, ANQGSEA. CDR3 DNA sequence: TGCAGCGTTGATACAGGGATAGATACGCAGTATTTT. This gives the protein CSVDTGIDTQYF.

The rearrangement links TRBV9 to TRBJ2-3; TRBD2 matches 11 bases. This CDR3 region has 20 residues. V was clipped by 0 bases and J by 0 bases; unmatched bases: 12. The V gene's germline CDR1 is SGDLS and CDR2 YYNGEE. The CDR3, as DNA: TGTGCCAGCAGCGTAGCTACGAGTAGCGGGGGGGCCTTTAGCACAGATACGCAGTATTTT. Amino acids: CASSVATSSGGAFSTDTQYF.

The CDR3 loop reads CASSLGLAGNPRETQYF. CDR3 sequence (DNA): TGTGCCAGCAGCCTGGGACTAGCGGGAAATCCCAGGGAGACCCAGTACTTC. This chain links TRBV28 with TRBJ2-5; 13 positions match TRBD2. The germline V gene has CDR1 MDHEN and CDR2 SYDVKM. V dropped 6 bases and J dropped 5; count of bases not matched to a gene: 12. The length of the CDR3 is 17 residues.

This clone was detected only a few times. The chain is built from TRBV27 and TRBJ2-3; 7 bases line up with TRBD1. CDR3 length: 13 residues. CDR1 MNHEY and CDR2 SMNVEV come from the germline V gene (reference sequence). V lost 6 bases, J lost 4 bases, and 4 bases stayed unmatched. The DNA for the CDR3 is TGTGCCAGCAGGACACAGGGGCCAGATACGCAGTATTTT. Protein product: CASRTQGPDTQYF.

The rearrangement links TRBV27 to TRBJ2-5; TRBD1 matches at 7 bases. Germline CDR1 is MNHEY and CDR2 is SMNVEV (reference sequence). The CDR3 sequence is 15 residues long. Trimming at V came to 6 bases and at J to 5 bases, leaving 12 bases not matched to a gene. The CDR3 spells CASSSRQGGGETQYF. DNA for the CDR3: TGTGCCAGCAGCTCCAGACAGGGCGGCGGGGAGACCCAGTACTTC.

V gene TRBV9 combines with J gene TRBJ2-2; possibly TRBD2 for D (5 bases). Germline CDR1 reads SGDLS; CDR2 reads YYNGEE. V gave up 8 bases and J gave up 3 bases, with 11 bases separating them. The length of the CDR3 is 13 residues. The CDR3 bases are TGTGCCAGTTTTAGGGAGTACACCGGGGAGCTGTTTTTT. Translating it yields CASFREYTGELFF.